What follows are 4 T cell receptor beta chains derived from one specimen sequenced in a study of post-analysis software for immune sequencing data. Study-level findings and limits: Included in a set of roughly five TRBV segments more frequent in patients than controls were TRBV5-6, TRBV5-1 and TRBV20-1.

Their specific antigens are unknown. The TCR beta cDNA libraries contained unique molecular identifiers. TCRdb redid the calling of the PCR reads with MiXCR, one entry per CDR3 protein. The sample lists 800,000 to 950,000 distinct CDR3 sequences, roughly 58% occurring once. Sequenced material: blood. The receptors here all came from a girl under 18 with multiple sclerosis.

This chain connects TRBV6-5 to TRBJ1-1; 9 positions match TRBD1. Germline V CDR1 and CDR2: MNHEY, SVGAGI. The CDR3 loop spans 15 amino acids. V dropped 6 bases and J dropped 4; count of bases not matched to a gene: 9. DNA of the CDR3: TGTGCCAGCAGCTCTTCGACAGGGGGAACCACTGAAGCTTTCTTT. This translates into CASSSSTGGTTEAFF.

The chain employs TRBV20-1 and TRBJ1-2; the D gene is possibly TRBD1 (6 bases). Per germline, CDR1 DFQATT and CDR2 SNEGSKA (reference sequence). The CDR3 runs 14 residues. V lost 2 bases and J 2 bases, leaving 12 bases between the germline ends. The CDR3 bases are TGCAGTGCTAGAAGGGGACACAACAACTATGGCTACACCTTC. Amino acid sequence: CSARRGHNNYGYTF.

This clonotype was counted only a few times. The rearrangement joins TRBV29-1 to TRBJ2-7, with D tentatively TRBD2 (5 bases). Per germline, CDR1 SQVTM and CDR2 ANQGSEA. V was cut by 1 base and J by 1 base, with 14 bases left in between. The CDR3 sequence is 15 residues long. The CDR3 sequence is CSVEANEGLSYEQYF. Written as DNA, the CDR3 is TGCAGCGTTGAAGCTAATGAGGGCCTGTCCTACGAGCAGTACTTC.

The CDR3 reads CASSLSGPGGGGYTF. DNA for the CDR3: TGTGCCAGCAGCTTATCGGGGCCCGGAGGAGGTGGCTACACCTTC. The chain has TRBV7-2 and TRBJ1-2; tentatively, D is TRBD1 (5 bases). Germline V gene data show CDR1 as SGHTA and CDR2 as FQGNSA. V gave up 2 bases and J gave up 7 bases, with 17 bases separating them. The length of the CDR3 is 15 residues.